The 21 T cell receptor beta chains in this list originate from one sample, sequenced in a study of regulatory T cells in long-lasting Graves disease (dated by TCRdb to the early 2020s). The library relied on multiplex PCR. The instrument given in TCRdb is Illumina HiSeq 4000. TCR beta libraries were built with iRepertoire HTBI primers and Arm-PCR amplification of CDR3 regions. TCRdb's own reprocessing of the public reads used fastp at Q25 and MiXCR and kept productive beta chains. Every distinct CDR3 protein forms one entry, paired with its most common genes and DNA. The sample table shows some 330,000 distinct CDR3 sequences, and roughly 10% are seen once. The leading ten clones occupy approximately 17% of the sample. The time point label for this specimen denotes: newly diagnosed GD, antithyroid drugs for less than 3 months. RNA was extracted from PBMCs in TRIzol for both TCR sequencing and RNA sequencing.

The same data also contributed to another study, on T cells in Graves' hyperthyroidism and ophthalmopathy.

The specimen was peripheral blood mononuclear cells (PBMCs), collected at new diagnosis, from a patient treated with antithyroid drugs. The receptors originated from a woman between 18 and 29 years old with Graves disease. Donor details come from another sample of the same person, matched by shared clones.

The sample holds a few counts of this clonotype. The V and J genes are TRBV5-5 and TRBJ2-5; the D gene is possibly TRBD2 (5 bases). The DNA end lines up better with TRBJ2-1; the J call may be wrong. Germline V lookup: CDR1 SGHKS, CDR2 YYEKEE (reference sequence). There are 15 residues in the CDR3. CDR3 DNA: TGTGCCAGCAGCTTGGGTGTGTTCGGGGACAATGAGCAGTTCTTC. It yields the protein CASSLGVFGDNEQFF.

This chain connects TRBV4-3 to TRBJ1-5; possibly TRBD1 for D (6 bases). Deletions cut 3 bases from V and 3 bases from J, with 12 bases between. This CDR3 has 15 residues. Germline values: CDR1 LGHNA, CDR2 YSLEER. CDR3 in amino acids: CASSQNTGFNQPQHF. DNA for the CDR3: TGCGCCAGCAGCCAGAACACAGGGTTCAATCAGCCCCAGCATTTT.

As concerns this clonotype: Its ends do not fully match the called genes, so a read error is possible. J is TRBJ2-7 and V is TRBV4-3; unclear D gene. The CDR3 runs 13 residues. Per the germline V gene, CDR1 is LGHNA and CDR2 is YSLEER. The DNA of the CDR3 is TGCGCCAGCAGCCAAGTCCTTGGCCAGGAGCAGCACTTC. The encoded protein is CASSQVLGQEQHF.

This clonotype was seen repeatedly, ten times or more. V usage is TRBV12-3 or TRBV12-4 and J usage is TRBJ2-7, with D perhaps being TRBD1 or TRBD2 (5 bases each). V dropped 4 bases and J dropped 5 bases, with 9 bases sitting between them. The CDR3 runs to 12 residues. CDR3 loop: CASSWGRNEQYV. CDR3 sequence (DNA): TGTGCCAGCAGTTGGGGACGCAACGAGCAGTACGTC.

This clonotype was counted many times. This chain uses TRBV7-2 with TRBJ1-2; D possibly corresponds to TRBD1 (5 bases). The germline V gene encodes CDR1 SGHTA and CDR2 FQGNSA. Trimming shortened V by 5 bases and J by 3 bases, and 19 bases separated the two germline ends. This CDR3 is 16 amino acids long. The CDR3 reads CASSHRGRGRDYGYTF. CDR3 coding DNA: TGTGCCAGCAGCCACAGAGGGAGGGGTCGCGACTATGGCTACACCTTC.

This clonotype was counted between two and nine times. The CDR3 DNA reads TGTGCCAGCAGCCCCGGGACACACGTATATAGCAATCAGCCCCAGCATTTT. This sequence encodes CASSPGTHVYSNQPQHF. This sequence joins TRBV7-2 and TRBJ1-5; D might be TRBD1 (6 bases). V lost 5 bases, J lost 0 bases, and 17 bases lay in between. The germline V gene encodes CDR1 SGHTA and CDR2 FQGNSA. This CDR3 contains 17 residues.

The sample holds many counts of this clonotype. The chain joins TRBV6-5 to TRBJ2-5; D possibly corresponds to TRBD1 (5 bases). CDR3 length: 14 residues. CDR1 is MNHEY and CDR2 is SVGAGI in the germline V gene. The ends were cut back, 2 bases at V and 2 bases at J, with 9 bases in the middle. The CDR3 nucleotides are TGTGCCAGCAGTTACGGACACAGTCAAGAGACCCAGTACTTC. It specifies CASSYGHSQETQYF.

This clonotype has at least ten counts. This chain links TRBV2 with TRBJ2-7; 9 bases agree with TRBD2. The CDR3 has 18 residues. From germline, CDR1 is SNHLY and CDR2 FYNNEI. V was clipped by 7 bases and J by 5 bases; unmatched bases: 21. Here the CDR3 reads CASKSGLAGNELYNEQYV. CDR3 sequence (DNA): TGTGCCAGCAAATCAGGGCTAGCGGGAAACGAGCTTTATAACGAGCAGTACGTC.

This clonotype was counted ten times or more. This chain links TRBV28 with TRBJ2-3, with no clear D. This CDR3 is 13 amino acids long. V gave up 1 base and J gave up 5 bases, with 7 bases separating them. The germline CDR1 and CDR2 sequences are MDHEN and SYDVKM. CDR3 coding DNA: TGTGCCAGCAGTTTATTCCCCTTAGATACGCAGTATTTT. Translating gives CASSLFPLDTQYF.

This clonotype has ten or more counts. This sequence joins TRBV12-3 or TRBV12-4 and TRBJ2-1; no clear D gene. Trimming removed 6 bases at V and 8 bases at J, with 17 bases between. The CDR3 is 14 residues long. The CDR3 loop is CASSRDSPSDEQFF. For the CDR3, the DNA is TGTGCCAGCAGCCGCGACTCCCCTTCGGATGAGCAGTTCTTC.

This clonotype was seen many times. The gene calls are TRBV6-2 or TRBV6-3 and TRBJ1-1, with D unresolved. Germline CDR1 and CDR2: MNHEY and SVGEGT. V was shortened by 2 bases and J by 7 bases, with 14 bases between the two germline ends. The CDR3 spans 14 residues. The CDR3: CASSYQNRRSEAFF. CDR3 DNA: TGTGCCAGCAGTTACCAGAATCGGCGTAGTGAAGCTTTCTTT.

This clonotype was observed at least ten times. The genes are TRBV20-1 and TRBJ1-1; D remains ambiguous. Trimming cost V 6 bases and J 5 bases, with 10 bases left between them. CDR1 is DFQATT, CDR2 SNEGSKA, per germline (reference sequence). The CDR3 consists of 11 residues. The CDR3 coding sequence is TGCAGTGCCGCCCAAGAGACTGAAGCTTTCTTT. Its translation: CSAAQETEAFF.

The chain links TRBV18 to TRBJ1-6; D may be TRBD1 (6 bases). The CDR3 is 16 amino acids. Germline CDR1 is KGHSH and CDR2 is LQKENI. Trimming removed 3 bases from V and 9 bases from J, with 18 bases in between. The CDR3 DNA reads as TGTGCCAGCTCACCCTTAATTGTAGGGGGTTCTTCACCCCTCCACTTT. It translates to CASSPLIVGGSSPLHF. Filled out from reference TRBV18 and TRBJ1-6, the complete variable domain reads NAGVMQNPRHLVRRRGQEARLRCSPMKGHSHVYWYRQLPEEGLKFMVYLQKENIIDESGMPKERFSAEFPKEGPSILRIQQVVRGDSAAYFCASSPLIVGGSSPLHFGNGTRLTVT.

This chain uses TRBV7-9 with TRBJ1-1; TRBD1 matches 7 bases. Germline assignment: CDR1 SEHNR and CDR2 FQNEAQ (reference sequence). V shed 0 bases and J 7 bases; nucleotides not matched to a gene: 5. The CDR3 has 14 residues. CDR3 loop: CASSLAGDSLEAFF. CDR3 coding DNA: TGTGCCAGCAGCTTAGCGGGGGACAGCCTTGAAGCTTTCTTT.

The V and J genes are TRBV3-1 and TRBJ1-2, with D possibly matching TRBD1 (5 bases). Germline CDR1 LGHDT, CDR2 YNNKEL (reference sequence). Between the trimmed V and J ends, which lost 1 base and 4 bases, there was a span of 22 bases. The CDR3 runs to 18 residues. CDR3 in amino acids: CASSQVARRDDSSYGYTF. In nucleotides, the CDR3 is TGTGCCAGCAGCCAAGTAGCGCGCAGGGATGATTCCTCCTATGGCTACACCTTC.

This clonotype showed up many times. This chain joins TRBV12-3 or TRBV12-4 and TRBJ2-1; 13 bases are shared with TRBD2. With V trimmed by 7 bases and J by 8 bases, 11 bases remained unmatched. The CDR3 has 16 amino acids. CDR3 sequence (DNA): TGTGCCAGCAACCTAGGACTAGCGGGGGATAGGGATGAGCAGTTCTTC. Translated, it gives CASNLGLAGDRDEQFF.

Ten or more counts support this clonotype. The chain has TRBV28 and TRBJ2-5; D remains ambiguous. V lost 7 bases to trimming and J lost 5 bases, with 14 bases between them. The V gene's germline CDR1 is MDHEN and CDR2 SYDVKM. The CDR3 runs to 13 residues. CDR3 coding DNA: TGTGCCAGCACCCCAGACCTCGGGGAGACCCAGTACTTC. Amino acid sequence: CASTPDLGETQYF.

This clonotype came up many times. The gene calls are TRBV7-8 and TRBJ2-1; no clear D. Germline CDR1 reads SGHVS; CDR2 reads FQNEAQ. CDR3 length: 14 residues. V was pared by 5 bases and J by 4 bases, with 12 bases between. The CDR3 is CASSNTPDYNEQFF. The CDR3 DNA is TGTGCCAGCAGCAATACCCCGGATTACAATGAGCAGTTCTTC.

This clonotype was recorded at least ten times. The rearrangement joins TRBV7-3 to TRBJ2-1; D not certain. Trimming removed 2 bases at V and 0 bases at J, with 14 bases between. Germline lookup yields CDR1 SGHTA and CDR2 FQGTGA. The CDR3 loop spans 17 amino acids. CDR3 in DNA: TGTGCCAGCAGCTTAGCCCTGGAGTTGGACTCCTACAATGAGCAGTTCTTC. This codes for CASSLALELDSYNEQFF.

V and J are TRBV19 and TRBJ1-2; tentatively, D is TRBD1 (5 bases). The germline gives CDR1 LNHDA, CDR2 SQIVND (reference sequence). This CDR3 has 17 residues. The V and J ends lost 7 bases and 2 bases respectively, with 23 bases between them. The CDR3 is CASMGTKGREGNYGYTF. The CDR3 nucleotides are TGTGCCAGTATGGGGACCAAAGGCAGAGAGGGGAACTATGGCTACACCTTC.

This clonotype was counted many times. The CDR3 DNA sequence: TGTGCCAGCAGCAGGCAGCCACCCTATGGCTACACCTTC. Its translation is CASSRQPPYGYTF. The rearrangement joins TRBV9 to TRBJ1-2; D is undetermined. The CDR3 covers 13 residues. The V and J ends lost 4 bases and 4 bases respectively, with 11 bases between them. CDR1 and CDR2 (germline): SGDLS, YYNGEE.